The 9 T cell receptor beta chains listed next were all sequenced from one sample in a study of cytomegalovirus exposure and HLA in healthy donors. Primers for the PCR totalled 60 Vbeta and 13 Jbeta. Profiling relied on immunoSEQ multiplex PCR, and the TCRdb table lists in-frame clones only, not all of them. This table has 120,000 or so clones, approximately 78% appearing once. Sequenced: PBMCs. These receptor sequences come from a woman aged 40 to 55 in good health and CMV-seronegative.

The CDR3 DNA reads TGTGCCAGCAGTTTATCAGGGGCTGTGTACCAAGAGACCCAGTACTTC. This translates into CASSLSGAVYQETQYF. The chain joins TRBV28 to TRBJ2-5; tentatively, D is TRBD1 (6 bases). V was pared by 1 base and J by 0 bases, with 12 bases between. Per germline, CDR1 MDHEN and CDR2 SYDVKM. The CDR3 totals 16 residues.

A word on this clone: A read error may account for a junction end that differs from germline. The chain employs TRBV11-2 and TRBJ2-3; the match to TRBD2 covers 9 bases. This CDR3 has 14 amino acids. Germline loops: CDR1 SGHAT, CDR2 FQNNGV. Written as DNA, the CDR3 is TGTGCCAGCAGCTTTAGCGGGAGCAGAGATACGCAGTATTTT. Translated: CASSFSGSRDTQYF.

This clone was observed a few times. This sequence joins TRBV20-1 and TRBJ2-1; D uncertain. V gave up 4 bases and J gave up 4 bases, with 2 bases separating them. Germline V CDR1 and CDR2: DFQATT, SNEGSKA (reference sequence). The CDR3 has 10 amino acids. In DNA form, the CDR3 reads TGCAGTGCTACGTACAATGAGCAGTTCTTC. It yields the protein CSATYNEQFF.

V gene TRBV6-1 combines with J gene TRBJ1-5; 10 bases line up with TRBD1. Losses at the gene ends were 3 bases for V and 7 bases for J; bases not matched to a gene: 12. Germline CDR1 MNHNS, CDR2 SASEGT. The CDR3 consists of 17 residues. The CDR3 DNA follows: TGTGCCAGCAGTGAGGCAAGGACAGGGGGGAGGCAACAGCCCCAGCATTTT. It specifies CASSEARTGGRQQPQHF.

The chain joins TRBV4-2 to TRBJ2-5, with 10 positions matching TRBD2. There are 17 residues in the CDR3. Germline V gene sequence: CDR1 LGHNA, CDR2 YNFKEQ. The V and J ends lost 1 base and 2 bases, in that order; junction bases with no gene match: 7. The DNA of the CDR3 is TGTGCCAGCAGCCAAGTTTCGGTAGCGGGAGGTCAAGAGACCCAGTACTTC. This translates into CASSQVSVAGGQETQYF.

In DNA, the CDR3 is TGCGCCAGCAGCTTTATGGAACAGGGCCAAGAGACCCAGTACTTC. Protein product: CASSFMEQGQETQYF. The gene calls are TRBV5-1 and TRBJ2-5; possibly TRBD1 for D (6 bases). This CDR3 comprises 15 residues. CDR1 and CDR2 from the germline V gene are SGHRS and YFSETQ. V shed 2 bases and J shed 1 base, with 12 bases lying between them.

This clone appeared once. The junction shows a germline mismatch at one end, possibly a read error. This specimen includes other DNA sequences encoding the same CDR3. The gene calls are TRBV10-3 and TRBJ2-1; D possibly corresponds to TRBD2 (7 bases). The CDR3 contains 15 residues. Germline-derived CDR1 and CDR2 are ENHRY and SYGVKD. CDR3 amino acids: CAISDKRDRDNEQFF. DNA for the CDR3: TGTGCCATCAGTGATAAGCGGGACCGGGACAATGAACAGTTCTTC.

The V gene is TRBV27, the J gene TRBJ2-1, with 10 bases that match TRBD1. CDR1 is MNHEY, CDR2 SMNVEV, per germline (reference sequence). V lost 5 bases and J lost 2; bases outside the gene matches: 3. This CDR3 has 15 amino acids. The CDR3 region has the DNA TGTGCCAGCAGTACCGGGACAGGGGCCTACAATGAGCAGTTCTTC. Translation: CASSTGTGAYNEQFF.

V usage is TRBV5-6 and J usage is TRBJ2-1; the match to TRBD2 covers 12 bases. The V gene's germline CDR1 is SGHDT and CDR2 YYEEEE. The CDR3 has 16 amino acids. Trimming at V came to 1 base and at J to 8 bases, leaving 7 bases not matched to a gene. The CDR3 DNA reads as TGTGCCAGCAGCTTGAGGCTAGCGGGAGGGCCAGATGAGCAGTTCTTC. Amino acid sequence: CASSLRLAGGPDEQFF.